These T cell receptor beta chains were read from a single sample in a study of blood T cell repertoires in COVID-19. The assay was immunoSEQ multiplex PCR, and TCRdb's table has in-frame clones only and misses some. The table lists tens of thousands of clones, about 88% of them singletons, with 25% in the top ten. The sequenced sample was peripheral blood. These receptors originate from a woman older than 75 with active or convalescent COVID-19. Each CDR3 is given with its conserved first and last residue. D genes are given only for firm matches. Clone size is given for some rows only: seen once, a few or many times, or a class if the clone is expanded.

J gene: TRBJ1-5
V gene: TRBV30
D gene: NA
clone size: NA
CDR3 DNA: TGTGCCTGGAGTGTTCGGGGTCAGCCCCAGCATTTT
CDR3 protein: CAWSVRGQPQHF

J gene: TRBJ2-7
V gene: TRBV6-1
D gene: NA
clone size: NA
CDR3 DNA: TGTGCCAGCAGTGAATTATCAGGGGACGAGCAGTACTTC
CDR3 protein: CASSELSGDEQYF

J gene: TRBJ1-1
V gene: TRBV27
D gene: NA
clone size: NA
CDR3 DNA: TGTGCCAGCAGTTTGTACGGGGTGGGCACTGAAGCTTTCTTT
CDR3 protein: CASSLYGVGTEAFF

J gene: TRBJ1-3
V gene: TRBV6-2/TRBV6-3
D gene: NA
clone size: NA
CDR3 DNA: TGTGCCAGCAGTTGGCAGGACTCTGGAAACACCATATATTTT
CDR3 protein: CASSWQDSGNTIYF

J gene: TRBJ1-2
V gene: TRBV5-4
D gene: NA
clone size: NA
CDR3 DNA: TGTGCCAGCAGCTTGGGGTCCGGGGCTAACTATGGCTACACCTTC
CDR3 protein: CASSLGSGANYGYTF

J gene: TRBJ1-1
V gene: TRBV6-2/TRBV6-3
D gene: TRBD1
clone size: NA
CDR3 DNA: TGTGCCAGCAGTTACGTAGGGGGCGGCACTGAAGCTTTCTTT
CDR3 protein: CASSYVGGGTEAFF

J gene: TRBJ2-5
V gene: TRBV9
D gene: TRBD2
clone size: NA
CDR3 DNA: TGTGCCAGCAGCGCTGGTTTGGGGGGGGGTCAAGAGACCCAGTACTTC
CDR3 protein: CASSAGLGGGQETQYF

J gene: TRBJ1-1
V gene: TRBV5-1
D gene: NA
clone size: NA
CDR3 DNA: TGCGCCAGCAGCCAACCTCTGGCACAGAACACTGAAGCTTTCTTT
CDR3 protein: CASSQPLAQNTEAFF

J gene: TRBJ2-3
V gene: TRBV2
D gene: NA
clone size: NA
CDR3 DNA: TGTGCCAGCAGTCACAGGACGCGCACAGATACGCAGTATTTT
CDR3 protein: CASSHRTRTDTQYF

J gene: TRBJ2-7
V gene: TRBV27
D gene: TRBD1
clone size: once
CDR3 DNA: TGTGCCAGCTCCCCCTCCCGGGACAGGGCCTACGAGCAGTACTTC
CDR3 protein: CASSPSRDRAYEQYF

J gene: TRBJ1-3
V gene: TRBV3-1/TRBV3-2
D gene: NA
clone size: NA
CDR3 DNA: TGTGCCAGCAGCCAAAGGAGCTCTGGAAACACCATATATTTT
CDR3 protein: CASSQRSSGNTIYF